This T cell receptor beta chain emerged from a study of cytomegalovirus exposure and HLA in healthy donors. Findings of the study overall: An analysis done earlier found most TCR beta V segments productive about 87% or about 30% of the time.

The PCR ran on 60 Vbeta and 13 Jbeta primers. The method was immunoSEQ multiplex PCR; TCRdb's version includes in-frame clones alone and lacks a portion of them. In the table there are just under 95,000 clones, roughly 77% of which are singletons. The CDR3 extends over 14 amino acids. Comments on this clone: No antigen is known for it.

The clonotype was recovered from a human donor in good health. The chain combines TRBV21-1 with TRBJ2-3; TRBD2, the table's D call, lacks a check against the DNA. TRBV21-1 constitutes a pseudogene. The sequenced sample was PBMCs. CDR3 loop: CASSKGCYTDTQYF. The CDR3 nucleotides read TGTGCCAGCAGCAAAGGGTGCTACACAGATACGCAGTATTTT.